This is a list of T cell receptor beta chains from one sample in a study of cytomegalovirus exposure and HLA in healthy donors. Clones were read by immunoSEQ multiplex PCR, and TCRdb kept only the in-frame ones, dropping some. Counted here are approximately 140,000 clones, roughly four fifths occurring once; the ten biggest clones make up approximately 3.2%. The sample was PBMCs. Source of these receptors: a man aged 18 to 35 in good health and CMV-seropositive. The CDR3 runs from the conserved cysteine through the conserved F or W. D genes are given only for firm matches. A row's size may be missing; if present it is once, few, many or a size class.

v_call	clone_size	j_call	d_call	cdr3_aa	cdr3_nt
TRBV10-1	.	TRBJ2-7	.	CASSKRTDRYEQYF	TGCGCCAGCAGTAAACGGACAGATCGCTACGAGCAGTACTTC
TRBV4-1	.	TRBJ2-7	.	CASSQAPSGYEQYF	TGCGCCAGCAGCCAAGCCCCGTCCGGTTACGAGCAGTACTTC
TRBV7-9	.	TRBJ1-2	TRBD1	CASSLTSGQGIYGYTF	TGTGCCAGCAGCTTAACTTCAGGACAGGGGATCTATGGCTACACCTTC
TRBV5-1	.	TRBJ1-2	.	CASSPDSLYGYTF	TGCGCCAGCAGTCCTGACAGCCTCTATGGCTACACCTTC
TRBV20-1	.	TRBJ2-7	TRBD2	CRAGTGYEQYF	TGCAGAGCGGGAACGGGTTACGAGCAGTACTTC
TRBV6-5	.	TRBJ1-1	TRBD1	CASSPMDRATEAFF	TGTGCCAGCAGCCCTATGGACAGGGCCACTGAAGCTTTCTTT
TRBV18	.	TRBJ1-1	TRBD1	CASYFDRASDTEAFF	TGTGCCAGCTACTTTGACAGGGCCTCGGACACTGAAGCTTTCTTT
TRBV6-5	.	TRBJ2-1	.	CASSYSGGIMGEQFF	TGTGCCAGCAGTTACTCTGGCGGGATAATGGGTGAGCAGTTCTTC
TRBV5-1	.	TRBJ1-1	.	CASLPSRGSSTEAFF	TGCGCCAGCTTACCCAGCAGGGGTTCGAGCACTGAAGCTTTCTTT
TRBV25-1	.	TRBJ2-3	TRBD2	CASSGTSGRAKDTQYF	TGTGCCAGCAGTGGGACTAGCGGGAGGGCCAAAGATACGCAGTATTTT
TRBV4-1	.	TRBJ2-7	TRBD1	CASSHMTGGRDEQYF	TGCGCCAGCAGCCACATGACAGGGGGCAGGGACGAGCAGTACTTC
TRBV7-9	.	TRBJ2-1	TRBD1	CASSTYRGRGYNEQFF	TGTGCCAGCAGCACCTACAGGGGCCGGGGCTACAATGAGCAGTTCTTC
TRBV6-5	.	TRBJ2-1	.	CASGGTSYNEQFF	TGTGCCTCAGGGGGGACCAGTTACAATGAGCAGTTCTTC
TRBV2	.	TRBJ2-5	TRBD2	CASSSSGRGETQYF	TGTGCCAGCAGTTCTAGCGGGAGAGGCGAGACCCAGTACTTC
TRBV6-6	few	TRBJ2-7	.	CASGAGNTYEQYF	TGTGCCAGCGGGGCAGGGAACACCTACGAGCAGTACTTC
TRBV28	.	TRBJ1-3	.	CATFSGNTIYF	TGTGCCACCTTCTCTGGAAACACCATATATTTT
TRBV18	.	TRBJ1-2	.	CASSPGDYNYGYTF	TGTGCCAGCTCACCAGGAGATTATAACTATGGCTACACCTTC
TRBV13	.	TRBJ2-2	TRBD2	CASSFFGLAGDDTGELFF	TGTGCCAGCAGCTTCTTCGGACTAGCGGGAGACGACACCGGGGAGCTGTTTTTT